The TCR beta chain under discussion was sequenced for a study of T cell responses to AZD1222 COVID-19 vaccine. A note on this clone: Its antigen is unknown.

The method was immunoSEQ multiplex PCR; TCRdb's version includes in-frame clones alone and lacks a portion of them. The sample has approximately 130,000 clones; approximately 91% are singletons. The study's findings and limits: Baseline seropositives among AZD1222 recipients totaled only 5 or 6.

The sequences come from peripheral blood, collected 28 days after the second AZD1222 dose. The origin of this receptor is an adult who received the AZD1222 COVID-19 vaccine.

The CDR3, as DNA: TGTGCCAGCAGTGGCGGGACAGTCTCTGGAAACACCATATATTTT. It codes for CASSGGTVSGNTIYF. This chain links TRBV2 with TRBJ1-3; 7 nucleotides align to TRBD1. Germline values: CDR1 SNHLY, CDR2 FYNNEI. V lost 4 bases and J lost 0; bases outside the gene matches: 3. The CDR3 has 15 amino acids.